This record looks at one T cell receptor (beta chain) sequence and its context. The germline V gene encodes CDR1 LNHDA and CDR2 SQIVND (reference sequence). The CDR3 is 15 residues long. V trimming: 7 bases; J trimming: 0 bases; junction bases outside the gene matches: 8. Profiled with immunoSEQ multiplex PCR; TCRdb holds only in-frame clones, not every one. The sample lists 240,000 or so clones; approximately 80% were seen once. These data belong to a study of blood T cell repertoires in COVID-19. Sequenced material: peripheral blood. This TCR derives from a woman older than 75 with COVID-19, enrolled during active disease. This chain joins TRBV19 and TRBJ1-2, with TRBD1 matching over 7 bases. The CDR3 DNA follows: TGTGCCAGTATCGGCCGGGACAGAGCTAACTATGGCTACACCTTC. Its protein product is CASIGRDRANYGYTF. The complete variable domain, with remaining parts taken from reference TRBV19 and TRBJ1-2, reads DGGITQSPKYLFRKEGQNVTLSCEQNLNHDAMYWYRQDPGQGLRLIYYSQIVNDFQKGDIAEGYSVSREKKESFPLTVTSAQKNPTAFYLCASIGRDRANYGYTFGSGTRLTVV.